The 20 T cell receptor beta chains in this list originate from one sample, sequenced in a study of blood T cells in healthy people across ages. The use of a sample-barcoded 5' primer and a J-beta primer mix characterized a second PCR of roughly 7 to 11 cycles. TCRdb reprocessed the 5' RACE reads with MiXCR, giving one entry per CDR3 protein. The profile shows 730,000 or so distinct CDR3 sequences, 40% to 45% of them singletons. Material for sequencing was blood. The receptor source for this set is a man older than 75 in good health.

The J gene is TRBJ2-3, the V gene TRBV4-2, with D perhaps TRBD2 (5 bases). The V gene's germline CDR1 is LGHNA and CDR2 YNFKEQ. The CDR3 loop spans 16 amino acids. V was pared by 4 bases and J by 2 bases, with 16 bases between. The CDR3 loop is CASSPREGADTDTQYF. The CDR3 nucleotides read TGTGCCAGCAGCCCCCGTGAGGGTGCGGACACAGATACGCAGTATTTT.

This clonotype has a handful of counts. The genes are TRBV7-9 and TRBJ2-5; D might be TRBD2 (6 bases). Germline CDR1 and CDR2: SEHNR and FQNEAQ (reference sequence). CDR3 length: 16 residues. Deletions cut 3 bases from V and 11 bases from J, with 25 bases between. The CDR3 nucleotides are TGTGCCAGCAGCTTGACTACCGGGACCCAAGGTCGGGAGCAGTACTTC. Translated, it gives CASSLTTGTQGREQYF.

The rearrangement joins TRBV5-1 to TRBJ2-1; TRBD2 matches 8 bases. CDR3 length: 13 amino acids. With 4 bases clipped from V and 8 bases from J, the junction kept 5 bases outside the gene matches. In germline, CDR1 is SGHRS, CDR2 YFSETQ. This CDR3 is CASSKSAGDEQFF. In DNA, the CDR3 is TGCGCCAGCAGCAAATCAGCGGGAGATGAGCAGTTCTTC.

As to this clonotype: One junction end disagrees with the germline gene, perhaps due to a read error. This rearrangement joins TRBV9 to TRBJ2-1; D is uncertain. The CDR3 covers 12 residues. Germline V lookup: CDR1 SGDLS, CDR2 YYNGEE. CDR3 nucleotide sequence: TGTGCCAGCAGCGTAGAACCCAATGGGCAGTTCTTC. This encodes CASSVEPNGQFF.

The genes are TRBV7-9 and TRBJ1-6; D not resolved. V was clipped by 6 bases and J by 0 bases, with 15 bases between them. Germline CDR1 is SEHNR and CDR2 is FQNEAQ (reference sequence). The CDR3 totals 17 residues. The CDR3 loop is CASRVNDKSSYNSPLHF. In DNA form, the CDR3 reads TGTGCCAGCAGGGTAAACGACAAGAGCTCCTATAATTCACCCCTCCACTTT.

Remarks on this clonotype: A read error is possible here, since a much larger clone lies one base away. This rearrangement joins TRBV27 to TRBJ1-5; D is undetermined. This CDR3 region has 15 residues. Trimming stripped 8 bases from V and 0 bases from J, with 14 bases between. Germline V CDR1 and CDR2: MNHEY, SMNVEV (reference sequence). The chain's CDR3 is CASGYRENSNQPQHF. CDR3 DNA: TGTGCCAGCGGTTACAGAGAGAATAGCAATCAGCCCCAGCATTTT.

The J gene is TRBJ2-7, the V gene TRBV6-1; 9 nucleotides match TRBD1. This CDR3 has 14 amino acids. The germline V gene has CDR1 MNHNS and CDR2 SASEGT. Trimming cost V 6 bases and J 1 base; bases outside gene matches: 4. The CDR3 spells CASRAGTGSYEQYF. The CDR3 DNA reads TGTGCCAGCAGAGCCGGGACAGGGTCCTACGAGCAGTACTTC.

The V gene is TRBV11-3, the J gene TRBJ1-1, with D possibly matching TRBD1 (5 bases). V lost 10 bases and J 1 base, leaving 13 bases between the germline ends. Germline CDR1 SGHNT, CDR2 YENEEA. The CDR3 totals 13 residues. DNA of the CDR3: TGTGCCAAAGACAGCATGTGGAACACTGAAGCTTTCTTT. Translating it yields CAKDSMWNTEAFF.

The DNA for the CDR3 is TGTGCCAGCAGTTCCGACAGGGGTTATAATGAAAAACTGTTTTTT. Protein product: CASSSDRGYNEKLFF. The V gene is TRBV27, the J gene TRBJ1-4, with 8 bases lining up with TRBD1. With V trimmed by 4 bases and J by 4 bases, 5 bases remained unmatched. Germline loops: CDR1 MNHEY, CDR2 SMNVEV (reference sequence). The CDR3 spans 15 residues.

The gene calls are TRBV27 and TRBJ2-1, with 10 bases that match TRBD2. Germline V CDR1 and CDR2: MNHEY, SMNVEV (reference sequence). This CDR3 spans 15 amino acids. The V and J ends lost 5 bases and 9 bases, in that order; junction bases with no gene match: 10. The CDR3 loop is CASSHTSGTHGEQFF. CDR3 sequence (DNA): TGTGCCAGCAGTCATACTAGCGGGACCCACGGTGAGCAGTTCTTC.

Points on this clonotype: At one of its ends the junction is not consistent with the germline gene, which may arise from a read error. This chain uses TRBV28 with TRBJ2-7; D is ambiguous. Germline lookup yields CDR1 MDHEN and CDR2 SYDVKM. The CDR3 extends over 11 amino acids. The CDR3 loop reads CVSSFVFEQYF. In nucleotides, the CDR3 is TGTGTCAGCAGTTTCGTCTTCGAGCAGTACTTC.

This chain joins TRBV29-1 and TRBJ1-1; no definite D call. The V and J ends lost 0 bases and 5 bases respectively, with 13 bases between them. The CDR3 is 14 amino acids. The germline CDR1 and CDR2 sequences are SQVTM and ANQGSEA. CDR3 loop: CSVEEAVKRTEAFF. CDR3 DNA sequence: TGCAGCGTTGAAGAGGCAGTTAAAAGGACTGAAGCTTTCTTT.

This clonotype was counted a few times. The gene calls are TRBV4-2 and TRBJ2-4; 9 bases align to TRBD1. The V and J ends lost 3 bases and 3 bases, in that order; junction bases with no gene match: 12. The CDR3 has 18 residues. The germline gives CDR1 LGHNA, CDR2 YNFKEQ. CDR3: CASSHPSTGGGSKNIQYF. In DNA form, the CDR3 reads TGTGCCAGCAGCCACCCAAGTACAGGGGGCGGTAGCAAAAACATTCAGTACTTC.

This clonotype was recorded many times. The rearrangement links TRBV4-3 to TRBJ2-3; D not certain. With 1 base removed from V and 0 bases from J, the gap between germline ends came to 14 bases. From germline, CDR1 is LGHNA and CDR2 YSLEER. This CDR3 comprises 17 residues. CDR3: CASSQAPRLASTDTQYF. DNA for the CDR3: TGCGCCAGCAGCCAAGCCCCCCGACTGGCTAGCACAGATACGCAGTATTTT.

This clonotype was detected a few times. The chain combines TRBV6-2 or TRBV6-3 with TRBJ2-7; TRBD2 matches 11 bases. CDR1 MNHEY and CDR2 SVGEGT come from the germline V gene. V was clipped by 6 bases and J by 3 bases; unmatched bases: 7. The CDR3 loop spans 15 amino acids. The CDR3 DNA follows: TGTGCCAGCAGCCCCGCTAGCGGGAGGATCTACGAGCAGTACTTC. It yields the protein CASSPASGRIYEQYF.

This sequence joins TRBV27 and TRBJ1-1; 9 positions match TRBD1. There are 15 residues in the CDR3. The V gene end was trimmed by 4 bases and the J gene end by 2 bases; junction bases not matched to a gene: 5. Germline V gene data show CDR1 as MNHEY and CDR2 as SMNVEV (reference sequence). CDR3: CASSSLTGGNTEAFF. CDR3 in DNA: TGTGCCAGCAGTTCGTTGACAGGGGGAAACACTGAAGCTTTCTTT.

This clonotype was counted only a few times. The chain is built from TRBV6-2 or TRBV6-3 and TRBJ2-7, with a possible D match to TRBD1 (6 bases). V shed 2 bases and J shed 3 bases, with 14 bases lying between them. The CDR3 has 15 residues. Germline V gives CDR1 MNHEY, CDR2 SVGEGT. DNA of the CDR3: TGTGCCAGCAGTTACGTGGGGACACCATTCTACGAGCAGTACTTC. Translated, it gives CASSYVGTPFYEQYF.

V gene TRBV4-1 combines with J gene TRBJ1-5; 7 nucleotides align to TRBD1. Losses at the gene ends were 3 bases for V and 0 bases for J; bases not matched to a gene: 5. The CDR3 sequence is 16 residues long. Per the germline V gene, CDR1 is MGHRA and CDR2 is YSYEKL. The CDR3 sequence is CASSQPTGISNQPQHF. As DNA, the CDR3 is TGCGCCAGCAGCCAGCCGACAGGGATTAGCAATCAGCCCCAGCATTTT.

This clonotype was recorded a few times. V usage is TRBV20-1 and J usage is TRBJ2-3; TRBD1 or TRBD2 may be the D gene (6 bases each). Trimming removed 6 bases from V and 4 bases from J, with 20 bases in between. The CDR3 consists of 15 residues. Germline lookup yields CDR1 DFQATT and CDR2 SNEGSKA (reference sequence). CDR3 sequence: CSAHRGFRGSDTQYF. CDR3 nucleotide sequence: TGCAGTGCCCACCGGGGGTTTAGGGGGTCAGATACGCAGTATTTT.

This clonotype was recorded at least ten times. This chain uses TRBV7-2 with TRBJ2-5, with D perhaps matching TRBD1 (6 bases). The CDR3 length is 14 residues. Germline CDR1 SGHTA, CDR2 FQGNSA. V lost 5 bases and J lost 2, with 12 bases in between. In DNA, the CDR3 is TGTGCCAGCAGCACCGGGACACAACAAGAGACCCAGTACTTC. This gives the protein CASSTGTQQETQYF.